These 5 T cell receptor beta chains were sequenced from one sample in a study of T cell repertoires in cytomegalovirus infection. These receptors have no identified antigens. From the reads, TCRdb called clonotypes with MiXCR, one entry per CDR3 protein. The profile covers 550,000 to 850,000 distinct CDR3 sequences, with about 30% appearing a single time and approximately 18% taken by the ten largest. The sample was cultured PBMCs, taken from culture after CMV antigen stimulation. All receptors derive from a human donor in good health (CMV status not recorded). Some clones in this sample may be carry-over from other donors' samples.

This clonotype was observed once. The chain joins TRBV4-1 to TRBJ2-3; TRBD2 agrees at 11 bases. The CDR3 length is 18 residues. CDR1 is MGHRA and CDR2 is YSYEKL in the germline V gene. V lost 4 bases, J lost 0 bases, and 9 bases stayed unmatched. The CDR3 protein is CASSLPRGTSGSTDTQYF. CDR3 DNA: TGCGCCAGCAGCCTTCCCCGCGGGACTAGCGGCAGCACAGATACGCAGTATTTT.

The CDR3 protein is CASSSLFNTEAFF. The CDR3 DNA sequence: TGTGCCAGCAGTTCTCTATTTAACACTGAAGCTTTCTTT. The genes are TRBV7-2 and TRBJ1-1; D is ambiguous. This CDR3 has 13 residues. CDR1 is SGHTA, CDR2 FQGNSA, per germline. V was clipped by 6 bases and J by 2 bases, with 10 bases between them.

This chain connects TRBV12-3 or TRBV12-4 to TRBJ1-4; D is perhaps TRBD1 (6 bases). The CDR3 is 14 residues long. The germline V and J ends were trimmed by 3 bases and 3 bases, with 8 bases remaining between them. CDR3 DNA sequence: TGTGCCAGCAGTTTCGGGACATCTAATGAAAAACTGTTTTTT. Its translation is CASSFGTSNEKLFF.

This clonotype was observed a few times. This chain uses TRBV7-6 with TRBJ2-7; tentatively, D is TRBD2 (6 bases). Germline CDR1 reads SGHVS; CDR2 reads FNYEAQ. V shed 5 bases and J shed 4 bases, with 15 bases lying between them. The CDR3 runs to 14 residues. CDR3 DNA sequence: TGTGCCAGCAGCCCGACGGGAGAATCTTACGAGCAGTACTTC. It translates to CASSPTGESYEQYF.

This clonotype was observed a handful of times. V and J are TRBV7-2 and TRBJ1-2; D is unresolved. Trimming pared 7 bases from V and 4 bases from J, leaving 16 bases between. Germline loops: CDR1 SGHTA, CDR2 FQGNSA. This CDR3 contains 14 residues. CDR3 protein: CASTWTEGPYGYTF. In DNA form, the CDR3 reads TGTGCCAGCACCTGGACGGAGGGCCCCTATGGCTACACCTTC. The variable domain in full, with the rest retrieved from reference TRBV7-2 and TRBJ1-2, is GAGVSQSPSNKVTEKGKDVELRCDPISGHTALYWYRQSLGQGLEFLIYFQGNSAPDKSGLPSDRFSAERTGGSVSTLTIQRTQQEDSAVYLCASTWTEGPYGYTFGSGTRLTVV.